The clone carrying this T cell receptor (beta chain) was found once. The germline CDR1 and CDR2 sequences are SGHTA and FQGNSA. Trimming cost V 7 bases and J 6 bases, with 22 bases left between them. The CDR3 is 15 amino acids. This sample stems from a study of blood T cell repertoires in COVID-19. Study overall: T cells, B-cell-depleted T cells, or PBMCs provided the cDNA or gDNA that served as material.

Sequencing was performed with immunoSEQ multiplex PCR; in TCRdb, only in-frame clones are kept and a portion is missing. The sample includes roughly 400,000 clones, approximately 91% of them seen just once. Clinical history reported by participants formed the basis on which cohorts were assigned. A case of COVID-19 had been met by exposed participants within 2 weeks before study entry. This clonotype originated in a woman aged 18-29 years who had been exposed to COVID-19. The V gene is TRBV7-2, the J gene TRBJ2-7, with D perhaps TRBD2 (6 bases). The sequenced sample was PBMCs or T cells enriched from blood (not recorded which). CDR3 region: CASTPSGVRASEQYF. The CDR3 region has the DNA TGTGCCAGCACCCCCTCGGGGGTTCGGGCCTCCGAGCAGTACTTC.